This T cell receptor beta chain was recovered during a study of T cell responses to AZD1222 COVID-19 vaccine. Regarding the study as a whole: Spike-specific TCR breadth and depth rose after two AZD1222 doses.

Sequencing used immunoSEQ multiplex PCR; TCRdb keeps in-frame clones, though not all of them. The profile shows 120,000 or so clones, roughly 90% of them singletons. Trimming removed 4 bases from V and 6 bases from J, with 19 bases in between. This CDR3 spans 16 amino acids. CDR1 and CDR2 (germline): MDHEN, SYDVKM. Details on this clone: Antigen specificity is unknown.

The clonotype was recovered from an adult in good health. The chain joins TRBV28 to TRBJ1-5; D not certain. This sample comprised peripheral blood, obtained on day 0 of AZD1222 vaccination. CDR3 region: CASSSPGAAWVQPQHF. For the CDR3, the DNA is TGTGCCAGCAGTTCCCCCGGAGCAGCTTGGGTTCAGCCCCAGCATTTT. The complete variable domain, with remaining parts taken from reference TRBV28 and TRBJ1-5, reads DVKVTQSSRYLVKRTGEKVFLECVQDMDHENMFWYRQDPGLGLRLIYFSYDVKMKEKGDIPEGYSVSREKKERFSLILESASTNQTSMYLCASSSPGAAWVQPQHFGDGTRLSIL.